This entry lists 30 T cell receptor beta chains sequenced from one sample in a study of blood T cell repertoires in COVID-19. Using immunoSEQ multiplex PCR, the repertoire was profiled, and TCRdb retains in-frame clones only, with some absent. The sample lists a few hundred thousand clones; around nine tenths were seen once. The sample was peripheral blood. The origin of the receptors is a woman aged 60-75 years with acute or convalescent COVID-19.

About this clone: Compared with germline, one end of the junction differs, possibly owing to a read error. This chain links TRBV15 with TRBJ2-7; TRBD2 might be the D (6 bases). The CDR3 sequence is 15 residues long. CDR1 and CDR2 (germline): LNHNV, YYDKDF (reference sequence). In DNA, the CDR3 is TGTGTCACCAGCAGAGAGGCTAGCGAGTCCTACGAGCAGTACTTC. It specifies CVTSREASESYEQYF.

The CDR3 sequence: CASSQDRLNTEAFF. The CDR3, as DNA: TGTGCCAGCAGCCAAGACAGGCTGAACACTGAAGCTTTCTTT. The chain combines TRBV3-1 (or the pseudogene TRBV3-2) with TRBJ1-1; D ambiguous. Trimming left V 0 bases short and J 0 bases short, with 5 bases between. CDR1 and CDR2 (germline): LGHDT, YNNKEL (reference sequence). This CDR3 spans 14 amino acids.

The chain uses TRBV27 and TRBJ2-2; tentative D call: TRBD2 (6 bases). The CDR3 extends over 11 amino acids. The V end lost 8 bases, the J end lost 6 bases, and 7 bases lay between the germline ends. Germline CDR1 and CDR2: MNHEY and SMNVEV (reference sequence). The CDR3 sequence: CASGGAGELFF. The CDR3 nucleotides are TGTGCCAGCGGAGGGGCCGGGGAGCTGTTTTTT.

The chain recombines TRBV6-2 or TRBV6-3 with TRBJ2-7; 9 bases match TRBD1. CDR1 MNHEY and CDR2 SVGEGT come from the germline V gene. V dropped 5 bases and J dropped 3; count of bases not matched to a gene: 5. The CDR3 extends over 14 amino acids. CDR3 protein: CASSKGQGFYEQYF. The CDR3 nucleotides read TGTGCCAGCAGTAAGGGACAGGGATTCTACGAGCAGTACTTC.

V and J are TRBV5-4 and TRBJ2-7; D unresolved. The CDR3 spans 11 residues. Trimming removed 0 bases at V and 5 bases at J, with 3 bases between. From germline, CDR1 is SGHNT and CDR2 YYREEE (reference sequence). The CDR3 DNA is TGTGCCAGCAGCTTGGCAAACGAGCAGTACTTC. Its protein is CASSLANEQYF.

CDR3 protein: CASSPPGTGYQPQHF. The CDR3 DNA is TGTGCCAGCAGTCCACCCGGGACAGGGTATCAGCCCCAGCATTTT. The chain links TRBV28 to TRBJ1-5; 9 bases are a match to TRBD1. Germline values: CDR1 MDHEN, CDR2 SYDVKM. Losses at the gene ends were 5 bases for V and 5 bases for J; bases not matched to a gene: 7. The CDR3 is 15 amino acids.

V is TRBV27 and J is TRBJ1-3, with 9 nucleotides matching TRBD1. CDR1 MNHEY and CDR2 SMNVEV come from the germline V gene (reference sequence). This CDR3 region has 17 residues. V was pared by 8 bases and J by 0 bases, with 11 bases of the junction left unmatched. The CDR3 nucleotides are TGTGCCAGCCATTCCACCGGGACAGGGTACTCTGGAAACACCATATATTTT. This translates into CASHSTGTGYSGNTIYF.

The gene calls are TRBV29-1 and TRBJ1-2; D uncertain. In germline, CDR1 is SQVTM, CDR2 ANQGSEA. Deletions cut 4 bases from V and 1 base from J, with 7 bases between. The CDR3 covers 12 residues. The CDR3 loop reads CSVGADNYGYTF. The DNA of the CDR3 is TGCAGCGTTGGGGCAGATAACTATGGCTACACCTTC.

The chain joins TRBV19 to TRBJ1-2; D is uncertain. V lost 7 bases to trimming and J lost 4 bases, with 10 bases between them. There are 12 residues in the CDR3. Per the germline V gene, CDR1 is LNHDA and CDR2 is SQIVND (reference sequence). Here the CDR3 DNA reads TGTGCCAGTAAATCGGCGGGCTATGGCTACACCTTC. This encodes CASKSAGYGYTF.

The chain carries TRBV7-2 and TRBJ2-2; 13 nucleotides agree with TRBD2. There are 18 residues in the CDR3. V lost 3 bases to trimming and J lost 1 base; unmatched junction nucleotides: 5. From germline, CDR1 is SGHTA and CDR2 FQGNSA. This CDR3 reads CASSFPGLAGVNTGELFF. The CDR3, as DNA: TGTGCCAGCAGCTTCCCCGGACTAGCGGGAGTGAACACCGGGGAGCTGTTTTTT.

The chain combines TRBV3-1 (or the pseudogene TRBV3-2) with TRBJ2-3; TRBD2 matches 12 bases. This CDR3 comprises 16 residues. The J segment lost 5 bases and the V segment lost 5 bases, leaving 8 bases of the junction unmatched. CDR1 is LGHDT and CDR2 is YNNKEL in the germline V gene (reference sequence). This CDR3 is CASSSLTSGRGDTQYF. The CDR3 DNA is TGTGCCAGCAGCTCATTGACTAGCGGGAGAGGAGATACGCAGTATTTT.

The V and J genes are TRBV5-6 and TRBJ2-7, with a weak D call TRBD1 (6 bases). Germline CDR1 is SGHDT and CDR2 is YYEEEE. V shed 0 bases and J shed 6 bases, with 16 bases lying between them. The CDR3 is 15 amino acids. CDR3 residues: CASSLARGLVGEQYF. The CDR3 nucleotides read TGTGCCAGCAGCTTGGCCAGGGGCTTAGTGGGCGAGCAGTACTTC.

V gene TRBV9 combines with J gene TRBJ1-1; weak D call: TRBD1 (6 bases). This CDR3 spans 13 amino acids. Looked up from germline, CDR1 is SGDLS and CDR2 is YYNGEE. Trimming cost V 4 bases and J 4 bases, with 11 bases left between them. As DNA, the CDR3 is TGTGCCAGCAGCCCCCGGGACACCACTGAAGCTTTCTTT. Translating it yields CASSPRDTTEAFF. The whole variable domain, remainder taken from reference TRBV9 and TRBJ1-1, is DSGVTQTPKHLITATGQRVTLRCSPRSGDLSVYWYQQSLDQGLQFLIQYYNGEERAKGNILERFSAQQFPDLHSELNLSSLELGDSALYFCASSPRDTTEAFFGQGTRLTVV.

V gene TRBV10-3 combines with J gene TRBJ1-6, with 8 bases fitting TRBD1. The CDR3 is 15 residues long. Germline assignment: CDR1 ENHRY and CDR2 SYGVKD. V shed 4 bases and J 7 bases; nucleotides not matched to a gene: 6. Here the CDR3 DNA reads TGTGCCATCAGTGGTCGGACAGGGAGCAATTCACCCCTCCACTTT. Its translation is CAISGRTGSNSPLHF.

The chain has TRBV9 and TRBJ1-2, with D perhaps TRBD1 (6 bases). This CDR3 has 16 residues. The germline gives CDR1 SGDLS, CDR2 YYNGEE. V lost 3 bases to trimming and J lost 0 bases, with 15 bases between them. The CDR3 sequence is CASSGPLGATNYGYTF. The CDR3 bases are TGTGCCAGCAGCGGACCCTTGGGGGCGACTAACTATGGCTACACCTTC.

The chain has TRBV19 and TRBJ2-7, with a weak D call TRBD1 (5 bases). Germline V lookup: CDR1 LNHDA, CDR2 SQIVND (reference sequence). This CDR3 is built from 14 residues. Deletions cut 0 bases from V and 4 bases from J, with 10 bases between. CDR3 residues: CASSIDEGAYEQYF. CDR3 in DNA: TGTGCCAGTAGTATAGACGAAGGGGCATACGAGCAGTACTTC.

The gene calls are TRBV3-1 (or the pseudogene TRBV3-2) and TRBJ2-7; 10 nucleotides agree with TRBD1. This CDR3 has 14 residues. V lost 4 bases, J lost 6 bases, and 6 bases stayed unmatched. Germline lookup yields CDR1 LGHDT and CDR2 YNNKEL (reference sequence). This chain's CDR3 is CASSPGTGAAEQYF. In DNA form, the CDR3 reads TGTGCCAGCAGCCCCGGGACAGGGGCAGCCGAGCAGTACTTC.

The rearrangement joins TRBV5-4 to TRBJ1-5, with D possibly being TRBD1 (6 bases). V was shortened by 5 bases and J by 6 bases, with 18 bases between the two germline ends. This CDR3 has 15 amino acids. The germline gives CDR1 SGHNT, CDR2 YYREEE (reference sequence). The CDR3 DNA sequence: TGTGCCAGCAGTTCCGGGGGGGGGCGCGGTCAGCCCCAGCATTTT. It is translated as CASSSGGGRGQPQHF.

This clone was seen a handful of times. The chain has TRBV4-1 and TRBJ2-1, with D possibly matching TRBD2 (6 bases). Germline CDR1 MGHRA, CDR2 YSYEKL. There are 18 residues in the CDR3. Trimming left V 1 base short and J 10 bases short, with 26 bases between. The CDR3 reads CASSQAKLGTHRALEQFF. In DNA, the CDR3 is TGCGCCAGCAGCCAAGCCAAGTTAGGGACTCACCGGGCCTTGGAGCAGTTCTTC.

The gene calls are TRBV28 and TRBJ2-6; D might be TRBD1 (5 bases). There are 16 residues in the CDR3. With 5 bases removed from V and 2 bases from J, the gap between germline ends came to 13 bases. Germline V gene data show CDR1 as MDHEN and CDR2 as SYDVKM. The CDR3 is CASSPGDSTGANVLTF. DNA of the CDR3: TGTGCCAGCAGTCCCGGCGACAGTACTGGGGCCAACGTCCTGACTTTC.

J is TRBJ2-1 and V is TRBV6-2 or TRBV6-3; D is undetermined. The CDR3 runs to 12 residues. From germline, CDR1 is MNHEY and CDR2 SVGEGT. V was shortened by 2 bases and J by 6 bases, with 5 bases between the two germline ends. This chain's CDR3 is CASSYSPNEQFF. Here the CDR3 DNA reads TGTGCCAGCAGTTACAGCCCCAATGAGCAGTTCTTC.

The CDR3 reads CSVGDRDSGGYTF. Here the CDR3 DNA reads TGCAGCGTTGGAGACAGGGACTCAGGTGGCTACACCTTC. V is TRBV29-1 and J is TRBJ1-2, with TRBD1 identical over 7 bases. CDR3 length equals 13 residues. CDR1 SQVTM and CDR2 ANQGSEA come from the germline V gene. The V segment lost 4 bases and the J segment 7 bases; nucleotides outside the gene matches: 9.

V is TRBV15 and J is TRBJ2-5; 10 positions match TRBD2. Germline values: CDR1 LNHNV, CDR2 YYDKDF (reference sequence). Germline trimming cut 6 bases from V and 4 bases from J; bases unmatched to any gene: 5. The CDR3 contains 14 residues. The DNA of the CDR3 is TGTGCCACCAGGATTCTAGCGGGAGTAGAGACCCAGTACTTC. As protein: CATRILAGVETQYF. The full variable domain, in which reference TRBV15 and TRBJ2-5 provide the parts outside the CDR3, is DAMVIQNPRYQVTQFGKPVTLSCSQTLNHNVMYWYQQKSSQAPKLLFHYYDKDFNNEADTPDNFQSRRPNTSFCFLDIRSPGLGDTAMYLCATRILAGVETQYFGPGTRLLVL.

The V gene is TRBV19, the J gene TRBJ1-3; no definite D call. The germline V gene encodes CDR1 LNHDA and CDR2 SQIVND (reference sequence). V was trimmed by 6 bases and J by 0 bases, leaving 12 bases between them. The CDR3 has 15 amino acids. This chain's CDR3 is CASSRAPNSGNTIYF. The CDR3 nucleotides read TGTGCCAGTAGCCGAGCCCCAAACTCTGGAAACACCATATATTTT.

The rearrangement joins TRBV15 to TRBJ1-5, with unresolved D. Germline CDR1 is LNHNV and CDR2 is YYDKDF (reference sequence). CDR3 length: 14 residues. V gave up 0 bases and J gave up 9 bases, with 12 bases separating them. CDR3 sequence reads: CATSRDRGGAPQHF. CDR3 nucleotides: TGTGCCACCAGCAGAGATCGAGGCGGAGCGCCCCAGCATTTT.

This clone has more than one count but fewer than ten. The chain carries TRBV7-9 and TRBJ2-4; the match to TRBD2 covers 7 bases. The CDR3 length is 17 residues. Germline assignment: CDR1 SEHNR and CDR2 FQNEAQ (reference sequence). Unmatched junction bases numbered 7, after V lost 2 bases and J lost 0 bases. DNA for the CDR3: TGTGCCAGCAGCTTACGAGGCGGGGGTAGAGCCAAAAACATTCAGTACTTC. This translates into CASSLRGGGRAKNIQYF.

This clone was counted between two and nine times. V usage is TRBV7-2 and J usage is TRBJ2-7, with 14 nucleotides matching TRBD2. The V segment lost 5 bases and the J segment 6 bases; nucleotides outside the gene matches: 3. Germline CDR1 SGHTA, CDR2 FQGNSA. CDR3 size: 14 residues. CDR3 sequence reads: CASSLTSGRVEQYF. The CDR3 bases are TGTGCCAGCAGCCTGACTAGCGGGAGGGTCGAGCAGTACTTC.

The V call is TRBV2, the J call TRBJ1-1, with 8 bases fitting TRBD1. V was clipped by 3 bases and J by 11 bases; unmatched bases: 8. The germline V gene has CDR1 SNHLY and CDR2 FYNNEI. The CDR3 runs 13 residues. The CDR3 loop is CASSDGQGLLAFF. The DNA for the CDR3 is TGTGCCAGCAGTGACGGACAGGGCTTGCTGGCTTTCTTT.

J is TRBJ2-1 and V is TRBV2; 10 positions agree with TRBD1. The CDR3 loop spans 15 amino acids. J gave up 7 bases and V 8 bases, and 11 bases lay outside the gene matches. Germline CDR1 is SNHLY and CDR2 is FYNNEI. The CDR3 sequence is CASGGGTGDGNEQFF. For the CDR3, the DNA is TGTGCCAGCGGGGGAGGGACAGGGGATGGGAATGAGCAGTTCTTC.

In its sample, this clone was seen a few times. V usage is TRBV3-1 (or the pseudogene TRBV3-2) and J usage is TRBJ1-6, with D unclear. V dropped 1 base and J dropped 7 bases, with 5 bases sitting between them. CDR1 LGHDT and CDR2 YNNKEL come from the germline V gene (reference sequence). The CDR3 loop spans 13 amino acids. CDR3 sequence reads: CASSQVQNSPLHF. CDR3 DNA sequence: TGTGCCAGCAGCCAAGTACAGAATTCACCCCTCCACTTT.